The 22 T cell receptor beta chains listed next were all sequenced from one sample in a study of T cell responses to AZD1222 COVID-19 vaccine. The table came from immunoSEQ multiplex PCR; TCRdb's copy has only in-frame clones and leaves some out. The repertoire holds roughly 140,000 clones, with 85% to 95% as singletons. Material: peripheral blood, obtained 28 days after the second AZD1222 dose. The receptors derive from an adult who received the AZD1222 COVID-19 vaccine.

The genes are TRBV7-2 and TRBJ2-5, with a possible D match to TRBD2 (6 bases). Trimming removed 5 bases from V and 4 bases from J, with 17 bases in between. CDR3 size: 15 residues. Germline V CDR1 and CDR2: SGHTA, FQGNSA. CDR3: CASSPQAGSGETQYF. In DNA form, the CDR3 reads TGTGCCAGCAGCCCGCAGGCGGGATCGGGAGAGACCCAGTACTTC.

The V and J genes are TRBV7-9 and TRBJ1-4; 8 bases line up with TRBD1. The CDR3 loop spans 16 amino acids. Losses at the gene ends were 5 bases for V and 0 bases for J; bases not matched to a gene: 5. Germline V CDR1 and CDR2: SEHNR, FQNEAQ (reference sequence). In DNA form, the CDR3 reads TGTGCCAGCAGCGTTCTACAGGGGGCAACTAATGAAAAACTGTTTTTT. Translated: CASSVLQGATNEKLFF. The full variable domain, its missing parts supplied by reference TRBV7-9 and TRBJ1-4, is DTGVSQNPRHKITKRGQNVTFRCDPISEHNRLYWYRQTLGQGPEFLTYFQNEAQLEKSRLLSDRFSAERPKGSFSTLEIQRTEQGDSAMYLCASSVLQGATNEKLFFGSGTQLSVL.

The rearrangement joins TRBV9 to TRBJ1-2, with D possibly matching TRBD1 (6 bases). The V gene lost 4 bases and the J gene lost 0 bases, with 19 bases spanning the gap. Germline V gene lookup returns CDR1 SGDLS and CDR2 YYNGEE. This CDR3 spans 17 amino acids. The CDR3 region is CASSHPTRGLANYGYTF. The CDR3 nucleotides read TGTGCCAGCAGCCATCCTACCAGGGGCCTCGCTAACTATGGCTACACCTTC.

CDR3 in DNA: TGTGCCAGCAGTTACGGGGGAAGGGAAGAGACCCAGTACTTC. Amino acid sequence: CASSYGGREETQYF. The chain recombines TRBV6-5 with TRBJ2-5; either TRBD1 or TRBD2 may fit D (5 bases each). With 2 bases removed from V and 3 bases from J, the gap between germline ends came to 10 bases. The CDR3 is 14 residues long. The V gene's germline CDR1 is MNHEY and CDR2 SVGAGI.

The rearrangement links TRBV5-4 to TRBJ1-2; perhaps TRBD1 as D (5 bases). The V and J ends lost 1 base and 2 bases respectively, with 9 bases between them. This CDR3 contains 14 residues. The V gene's germline CDR1 is SGHNT and CDR2 YYREEE (reference sequence). The CDR3 spells CASSLQGRNYGYTF. The CDR3 DNA reads TGTGCCAGCAGCTTGCAGGGACGCAACTATGGCTACACCTTC.

The rearrangement uses TRBV5-1 and TRBJ1-3; possibly TRBD1 for D (6 bases). The V end was cut by 2 bases, the J end by 8 bases, with 17 bases between. The CDR3 has 15 residues. Per germline, CDR1 SGHRS and CDR2 YFSETQ. DNA for the CDR3: TGCGCCAGCAGCTTAGGACCGACAGGCGGGCACACCATATATTTT. Protein sequence: CASSLGPTGGHTIYF.

A single count supports this clone. The V call is TRBV29-1, the J call TRBJ1-1; TRBD1 might be the D (5 bases). The ends were cut back, 6 bases at V and 1 base at J, with 12 bases in the middle. The CDR3 totals 13 residues. Germline V gene sequence: CDR1 SQVTM, CDR2 ANQGSEA. In DNA, the CDR3 is TGCAGCGTCGATACTGGGGGGAACACTGAAGCTTTCTTT. Protein product: CSVDTGGNTEAFF.

The sample holds one count of this clone. This sequence joins TRBV6-5 and TRBJ1-2, with a possible D match to TRBD1 (5 bases). This CDR3 has 15 residues. The germline gives CDR1 MNHEY, CDR2 SVGAGI. V lost 6 bases, J lost 1 base, and 15 bases lay in between. CDR3 region: CASSLGQGSNYGYTF. The CDR3 DNA follows: TGTGCCAGCAGCCTTGGGCAGGGAAGTAACTATGGCTACACCTTC.

The V call is TRBV27, the J call TRBJ1-2; no firm D call. The germline CDR1 and CDR2 sequences are MNHEY and SMNVEV (reference sequence). With 3 bases removed from V and 7 bases from J, the gap between germline ends came to 18 bases. This CDR3 is built from 15 residues. The CDR3 spells CASSFGMRKSGGYTF. In DNA, the CDR3 is TGTGCCAGCAGTTTTGGTATGCGGAAATCAGGTGGCTACACCTTC.

The V gene is TRBV7-3, the J gene TRBJ2-1; 9 bases align to TRBD1. Germline values: CDR1 SGHTA, CDR2 FQGTGA. The junction had 6 bases not matched to a gene; V was cut back by 2 bases and J by 4 bases. The CDR3 runs 16 residues. DNA for the CDR3: TGTGCCAGCAGCTTATCCGGGACAGGGCTTTACAATGAGCAGTTCTTC. Amino acid sequence: CASSLSGTGLYNEQFF.

The chain uses TRBV24-1 and TRBJ2-5, with unresolved D. CDR3 length equals 11 residues. V was trimmed by 8 bases and J by 4 bases, leaving 7 bases between them. Per germline, CDR1 KGHDR and CDR2 SFDVKD. The CDR3 spells CATISTETQYF. CDR3 DNA: TGTGCCACCATAAGTACAGAGACCCAGTACTTC.

The chain carries TRBV19 and TRBJ2-3; D may be TRBD2 (7 bases). This CDR3 has 18 residues. Germline V gene sequence: CDR1 LNHDA, CDR2 SQIVND (reference sequence). Trimming shortened V by 5 bases and J by 1 base, and 22 bases separated the two germline ends. The CDR3 DNA reads TGTGCCAGTAGTCCTACCCTTATCGGGGGGCGAGGCACAGATACGCAGTATTTT. It translates to CASSPTLIGGRGTDTQYF.

The rearrangement links TRBV28 to TRBJ2-1; 9 bases match TRBD2. CDR1 and CDR2 (germline): MDHEN, SYDVKM. The CDR3 length is 18 residues. J was trimmed by 3 bases and V by 6 bases; bases with no gene match: 15. The CDR3 DNA reads TGTGCCAGCAGCCATCGAAGGGGCGGGGGGGAGTTCTACAATGAGCAGTTCTTC. Translation: CASSHRRGGGEFYNEQFF. The full variable domain, in which reference TRBV28 and TRBJ2-1 provide the parts outside the CDR3, is DVKVTQSSRYLVKRTGEKVFLECVQDMDHENMFWYRQDPGLGLRLIYFSYDVKMKEKGDIPEGYSVSREKKERFSLILESASTNQTSMYLCASSHRRGGGEFYNEQFFGPGTRLTVL.

The gene calls are TRBV7-7 and TRBJ2-5, with no clear D. Trimming cost V 5 bases and J 1 base, with 11 bases left between them. Germline CDR1 and CDR2: SSHAT and FNYEAQ (reference sequence). The CDR3 sequence is 14 residues long. Here the CDR3 reads CASSPRTGQETQYF. As DNA, the CDR3 is TGTGCCAGCAGCCCGCGGACGGGCCAAGAGACCCAGTACTTC.

The chain carries TRBV5-5 and TRBJ1-1; D gene ambiguous. Germline CDR1 is SGHKS and CDR2 is YYEKEE (reference sequence). V shed 5 bases and J shed 0 bases, with 11 bases lying between them. The CDR3 has 14 residues. The CDR3 DNA reads TGTGCCAGCAGTCGGGCTTCATTGAACACTGAAGCTTTCTTT. Its protein product is CASSRASLNTEAFF.

The chain combines TRBV7-2 with TRBJ2-6; 9 positions match TRBD2. Trimming removed 2 bases from V and 0 bases from J; junction bases left unmatched: 5. The CDR3 consists of 18 residues. Germline loops: CDR1 SGHTA, CDR2 FQGNSA. The DNA for the CDR3 is TGTGCCAGCAGCTTAAGGGGACTAGCAATCTCTGGGGCCAACGTCCTGACTTTC. This encodes CASSLRGLAISGANVLTF.

The chain couples TRBV9 to TRBJ1-1; D unclear. The length of the CDR3 is 14 residues. Germline V gene sequence: CDR1 SGDLS, CDR2 YYNGEE. V gave up 4 bases and J gave up 5 bases, with 15 bases separating them. CDR3 residues: CASSLISGGTEAFF. The DNA of the CDR3 is TGTGCCAGCAGCTTGATCTCAGGAGGAACTGAAGCTTTCTTT.

The rearrangement links TRBV3-1 (or the pseudogene TRBV3-2) to TRBJ2-2, with D tentatively TRBD2 (6 bases). The V gene lost 3 bases and the J gene lost 6 bases, with 14 bases spanning the gap. The CDR3 has 15 amino acids. CDR1 is LGHDT and CDR2 is YNNKEL in the germline V gene (reference sequence). The CDR3 spells CASSHHGGEAGELFF. The CDR3 region has the DNA TGTGCCAGCAGCCATCATGGAGGGGAGGCCGGGGAGCTGTTTTTT.

The chain carries TRBV19 and TRBJ2-3; 7 bases match TRBD1. Germline V gives CDR1 LNHDA, CDR2 SQIVND (reference sequence). The CDR3 covers 16 residues. The V and J ends lost 2 bases and 1 base, in that order; junction bases with no gene match: 6. The CDR3 nucleotides are TGTGCCAGTAGTATATCCAACAGGGGAGGCACAGATACGCAGTATTTT. Translating it yields CASSISNRGGTDTQYF.

This clone has only a few counts. The rearrangement links TRBV30 to TRBJ1-2; D remains unclear. The germline V gene encodes CDR1 GTSNPN and CDR2 SVGIG (reference sequence). Trimming removed 4 bases from V and 6 bases from J, with 21 bases in between. This CDR3 is 15 amino acids long. The CDR3, as DNA: TGTGCCTGGAAACTCGAACCAGGCCCGTCGGATGGCTACACCTTC. Its protein is CAWKLEPGPSDGYTF.

The J gene is TRBJ2-1, the V gene TRBV9; a weak D match, TRBD2 (6 bases). V was shortened by 0 bases and J by 5 bases, with 12 bases between the two germline ends. Germline assignment: CDR1 SGDLS and CDR2 YYNGEE. CDR3 length equals 15 residues. In DNA form, the CDR3 reads TGTGCCAGCAGCGTAGTGGAGGGTTTAAACAATGAGCAGTTCTTC. Its protein product is CASSVVEGLNNEQFF.

The chain couples TRBV2 to TRBJ2-2; D ambiguous. With 3 bases removed from V and 7 bases from J, the gap between germline ends came to 3 bases. CDR3 size: 11 residues. Germline CDR1 reads SNHLY; CDR2 reads FYNNEI. CDR3 bases: TGTGCCAGCAGTGAGGTCGGGGAGCTGTTTTTT. Protein: CASSEVGELFF.